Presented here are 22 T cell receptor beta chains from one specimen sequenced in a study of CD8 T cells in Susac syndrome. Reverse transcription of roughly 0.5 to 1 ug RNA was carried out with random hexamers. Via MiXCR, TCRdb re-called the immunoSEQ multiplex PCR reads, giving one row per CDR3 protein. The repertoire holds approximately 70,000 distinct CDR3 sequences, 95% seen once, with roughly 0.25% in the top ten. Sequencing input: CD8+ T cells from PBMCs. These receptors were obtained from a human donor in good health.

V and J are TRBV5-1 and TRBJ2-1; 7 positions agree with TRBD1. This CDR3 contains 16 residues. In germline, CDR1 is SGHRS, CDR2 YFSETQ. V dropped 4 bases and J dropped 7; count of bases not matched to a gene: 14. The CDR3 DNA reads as TGCGCCAGCAGCCCCAGGACAGGCCTTAGGGGTAATGAGCAGTTCTTC. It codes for CASSPRTGLRGNEQFF. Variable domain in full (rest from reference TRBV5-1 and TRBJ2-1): KAGVTQTPRYLIKTRGQQVTLSCSPISGHRSVSWYQQTPGQGLQFLFEYFSETQRNKGNFPGRFSGRQFSNSRSEMNVSTLELGDSALYLCASSPRTGLRGNEQFFGPGTRLTVL.

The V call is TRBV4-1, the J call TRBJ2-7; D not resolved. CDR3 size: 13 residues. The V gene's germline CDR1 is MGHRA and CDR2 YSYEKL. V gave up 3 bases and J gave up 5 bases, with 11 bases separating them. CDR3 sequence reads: CASSQGTWDEQYF. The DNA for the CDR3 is TGCGCCAGCAGCCAGGGAACATGGGACGAGCAGTACTTC.

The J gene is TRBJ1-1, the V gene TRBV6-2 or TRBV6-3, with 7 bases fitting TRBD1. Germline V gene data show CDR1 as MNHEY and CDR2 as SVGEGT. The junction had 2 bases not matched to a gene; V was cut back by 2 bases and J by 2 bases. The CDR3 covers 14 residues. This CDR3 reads CASSYEGANTEAFF. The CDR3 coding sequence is TGTGCCAGCAGTTACGAGGGGGCTAACACTGAAGCTTTCTTT.

The CDR3 sequence is CASSPFERASTDTQYF. In DNA form, the CDR3 reads TGTGCCAGCAGTCCTTTCGAGCGGGCTAGCACAGATACGCAGTATTTT. The chain is built from TRBV27 and TRBJ2-3; tentative D call: TRBD2 (6 bases). The ends were cut back, 5 bases at V and 0 bases at J, with 15 bases in the middle. The CDR3 totals 16 residues. The germline V gene has CDR1 MNHEY and CDR2 SMNVEV (reference sequence).

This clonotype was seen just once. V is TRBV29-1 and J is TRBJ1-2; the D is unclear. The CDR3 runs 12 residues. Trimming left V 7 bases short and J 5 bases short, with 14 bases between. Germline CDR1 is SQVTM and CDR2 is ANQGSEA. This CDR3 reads CSAVAWEYGYTF. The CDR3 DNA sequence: TGCAGCGCTGTTGCCTGGGAATATGGCTACACCTTC. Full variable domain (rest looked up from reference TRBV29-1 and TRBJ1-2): SAVISQKPSRDICQRGTSLTIQCQVDSQVTMMFWYRQQPGQSLTLIATANQGSEATYESGFVIDKFPISRPNLTFSTLTVSNMSPEDSSIYLCSAVAWEYGYTFGSGTRLTVV.

The CDR3 protein is CASSGVGGNTEAFF. The CDR3 DNA follows: TGCGCCAGCAGCGGGGTCGGGGGGAACACTGAAGCTTTCTTT. V gene TRBV5-1 combines with J gene TRBJ1-1; D possibly corresponds to TRBD1 (5 bases). The CDR3 consists of 14 residues. V was cut by 4 bases and J by 1 base, with 11 bases left in between. Germline loops: CDR1 SGHRS, CDR2 YFSETQ.

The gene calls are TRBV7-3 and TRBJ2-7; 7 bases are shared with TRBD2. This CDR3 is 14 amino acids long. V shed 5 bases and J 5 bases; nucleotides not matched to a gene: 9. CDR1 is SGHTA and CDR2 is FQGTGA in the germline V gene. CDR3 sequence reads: CASSQSGEFDEQYV. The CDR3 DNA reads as TGTGCCAGCAGCCAAAGCGGGGAATTCGACGAGCAGTACGTC.

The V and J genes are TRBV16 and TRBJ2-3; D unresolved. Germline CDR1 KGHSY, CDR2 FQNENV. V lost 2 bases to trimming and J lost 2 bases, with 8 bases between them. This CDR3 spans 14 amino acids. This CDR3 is CASSQVPYTDTQYF. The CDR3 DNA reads TGTGCCAGCAGCCAAGTTCCTTACACAGATACGCAGTATTTT.

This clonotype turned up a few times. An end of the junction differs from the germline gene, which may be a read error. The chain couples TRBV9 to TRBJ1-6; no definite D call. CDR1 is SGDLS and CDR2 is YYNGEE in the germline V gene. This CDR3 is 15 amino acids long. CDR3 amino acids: CASSVADNGDSPLHF. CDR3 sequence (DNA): TGTGCCAGCAGCGTAGCGGATAATGGGGATTCCCCCCTCCACTTT.

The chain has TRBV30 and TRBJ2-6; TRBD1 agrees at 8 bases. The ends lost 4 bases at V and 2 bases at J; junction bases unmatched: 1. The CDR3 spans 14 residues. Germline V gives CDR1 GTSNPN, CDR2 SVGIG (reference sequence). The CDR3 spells CAWTTGAGANVLTF. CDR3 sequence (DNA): TGTGCCTGGACGACAGGGGCTGGGGCCAACGTCCTGACTTTC.

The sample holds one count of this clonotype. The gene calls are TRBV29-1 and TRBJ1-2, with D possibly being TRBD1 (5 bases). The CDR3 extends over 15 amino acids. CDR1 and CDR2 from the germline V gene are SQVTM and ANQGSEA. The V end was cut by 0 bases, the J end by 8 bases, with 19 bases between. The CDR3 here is CSVEELKAGVGGYTF. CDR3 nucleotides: TGCAGCGTTGAAGAGCTTAAAGCGGGGGTAGGGGGCTACACCTTC.

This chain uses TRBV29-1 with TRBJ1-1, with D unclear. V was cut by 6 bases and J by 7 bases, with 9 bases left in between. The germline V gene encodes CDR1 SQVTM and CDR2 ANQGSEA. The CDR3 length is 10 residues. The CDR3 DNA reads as TGCAGCGTACCGGGAGATGAAGCTTTCTTT. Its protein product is CSVPGDEAFF. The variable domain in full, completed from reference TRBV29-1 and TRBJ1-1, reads SAVISQKPSRDICQRGTSLTIQCQVDSQVTMMFWYRQQPGQSLTLIATANQGSEATYESGFVIDKFPISRPNLTFSTLTVSNMSPEDSSIYLCSVPGDEAFFGQGTRLTVV.

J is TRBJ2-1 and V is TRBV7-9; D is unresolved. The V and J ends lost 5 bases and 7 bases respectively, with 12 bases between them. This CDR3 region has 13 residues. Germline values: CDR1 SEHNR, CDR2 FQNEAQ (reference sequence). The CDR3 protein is CASSPAGGNEQFF. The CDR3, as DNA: TGTGCCAGCAGCCCTGCAGGTGGGAATGAGCAGTTCTTC.

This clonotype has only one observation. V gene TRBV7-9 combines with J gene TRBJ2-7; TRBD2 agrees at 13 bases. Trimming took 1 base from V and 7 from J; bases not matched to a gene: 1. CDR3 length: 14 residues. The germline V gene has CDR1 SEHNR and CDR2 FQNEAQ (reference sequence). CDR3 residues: CASSLVGLAGEQYF. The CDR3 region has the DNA TGTGCCAGCAGCTTAGTGGGACTAGCGGGGGAGCAGTACTTC.

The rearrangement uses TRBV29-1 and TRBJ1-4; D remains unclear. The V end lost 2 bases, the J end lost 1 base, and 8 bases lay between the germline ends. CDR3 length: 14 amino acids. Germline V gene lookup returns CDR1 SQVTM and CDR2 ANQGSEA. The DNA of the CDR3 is TGCAGCGTTGAAATTGCGGGAACTAATGAAAAACTGTTTTTT. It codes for CSVEIAGTNEKLFF.

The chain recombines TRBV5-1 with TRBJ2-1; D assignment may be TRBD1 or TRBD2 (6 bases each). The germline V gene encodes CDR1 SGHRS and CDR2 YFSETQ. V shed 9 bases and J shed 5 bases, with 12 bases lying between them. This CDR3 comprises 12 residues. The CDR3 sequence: CATRRGDNEQFF. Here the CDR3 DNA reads TGCGCCACTCGGAGGGGGGACAATGAGCAGTTCTTC.

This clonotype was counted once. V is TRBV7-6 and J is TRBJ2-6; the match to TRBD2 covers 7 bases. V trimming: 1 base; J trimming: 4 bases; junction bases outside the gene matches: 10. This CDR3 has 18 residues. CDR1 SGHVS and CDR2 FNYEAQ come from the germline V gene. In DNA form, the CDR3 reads TGTGCCAGCAGCTTAGTACCCTCAGCGGGGACCGGGGCCAACGTCCTGACTTTC. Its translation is CASSLVPSAGTGANVLTF.

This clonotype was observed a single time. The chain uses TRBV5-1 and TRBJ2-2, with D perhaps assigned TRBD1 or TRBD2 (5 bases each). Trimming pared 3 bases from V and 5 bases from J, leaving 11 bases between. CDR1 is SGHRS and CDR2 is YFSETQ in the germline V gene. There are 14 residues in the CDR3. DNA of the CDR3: TGCGCCAGCAGCTGGGGGACCTTAACCGGGGAGCTGTTTTTT. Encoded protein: CASSWGTLTGELFF.

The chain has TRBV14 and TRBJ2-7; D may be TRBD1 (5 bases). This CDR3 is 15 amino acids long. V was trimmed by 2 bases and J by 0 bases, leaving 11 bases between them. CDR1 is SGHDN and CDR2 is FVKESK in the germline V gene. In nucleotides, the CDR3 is TGTGCCAGCAGCCAAAGGGGTAGGAGCTCCTACGAGCAGTACTTC. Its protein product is CASSQRGRSSYEQYF.

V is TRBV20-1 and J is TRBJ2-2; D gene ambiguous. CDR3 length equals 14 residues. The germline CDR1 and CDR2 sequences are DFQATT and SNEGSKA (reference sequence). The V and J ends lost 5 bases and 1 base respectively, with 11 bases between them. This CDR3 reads CSAYTLENTGELFF. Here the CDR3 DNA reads TGCAGTGCTTACACTCTGGAGAACACCGGGGAGCTGTTTTTT.

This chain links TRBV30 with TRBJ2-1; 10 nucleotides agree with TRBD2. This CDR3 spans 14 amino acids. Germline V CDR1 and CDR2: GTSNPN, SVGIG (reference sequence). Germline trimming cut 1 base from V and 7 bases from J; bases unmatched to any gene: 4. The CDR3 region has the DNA TGTGCCTGGAGTGACCTAGCGGGGGCAAATGAGCAGTTCTTC. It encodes CAWSDLAGANEQFF.

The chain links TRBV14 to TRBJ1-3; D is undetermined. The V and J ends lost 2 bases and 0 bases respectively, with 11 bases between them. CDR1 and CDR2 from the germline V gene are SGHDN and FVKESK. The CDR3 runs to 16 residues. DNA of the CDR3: TGTGCCAGCAGCCAACCGTCTTTCGGCTCTGGAAACACCATATATTTT. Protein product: CASSQPSFGSGNTIYF.